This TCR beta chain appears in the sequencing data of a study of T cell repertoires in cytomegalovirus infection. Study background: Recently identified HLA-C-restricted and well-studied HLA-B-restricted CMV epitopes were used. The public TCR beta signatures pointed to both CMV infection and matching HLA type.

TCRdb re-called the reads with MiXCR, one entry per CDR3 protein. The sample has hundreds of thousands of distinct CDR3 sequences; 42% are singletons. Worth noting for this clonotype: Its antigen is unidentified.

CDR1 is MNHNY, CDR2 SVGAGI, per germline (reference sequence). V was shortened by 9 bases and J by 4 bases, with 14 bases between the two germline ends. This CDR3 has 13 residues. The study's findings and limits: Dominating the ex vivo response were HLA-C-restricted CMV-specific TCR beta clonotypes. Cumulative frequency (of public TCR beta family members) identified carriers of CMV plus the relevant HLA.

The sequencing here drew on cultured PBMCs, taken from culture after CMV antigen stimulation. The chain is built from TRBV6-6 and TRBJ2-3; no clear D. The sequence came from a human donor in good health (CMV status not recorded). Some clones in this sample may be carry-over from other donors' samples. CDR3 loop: CASKITFADTQYF. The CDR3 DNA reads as TGTGCCAGTAAGATCACCTTCGCAGATACGCAGTATTTT.